This T cell receptor (beta chain) was found in a study of regulatory T cells in long-lasting Graves disease. General study points: New patients shared fewer public clonotypes (roughly 910) than persistent patients did (2,741).

This clonotype has at least ten counts. Its antigen is still unknown. Time point indicated: newly diagnosed GD, antithyroid drugs for less than 3 months. Extracted RNA from PBMCs served as the source of the TCR library. CDR3 regions were amplified by Arm-PCR using iRepertoire HTBI primers to build TCR beta libraries. One entry per CDR3 protein results from TCRdb running MiXCR on the multiplex PCR reads. The table records over 350,000 distinct CDR3 sequences, 12% to 15% of them present only once. The same sample was also studied in work on T cells in Graves' hyperthyroidism and ophthalmopathy. This second study notes: Uncontrolled infection, other autoimmune disease, pregnancy or lactation excluded patients. The diagnoses drew upon clinical symptoms, serum thyroxine and TRAb, thyroid ultrasound and orbital computed tomography.

This specimen consisted of peripheral blood mononuclear cells (PBMCs), obtained at new diagnosis, from a patient treated with antithyroid drugs. This sequence originates from a woman in her fifties or sixties with Graves disease.

CDR3 sequence: CASSPRASGRDDEQFF. The CDR3 nucleotides read TGTGCCAGCTCACCAAGGGCTAGCGGGAGGGATGATGAGCAGTTCTTC. The V call is TRBV18, the J call TRBJ2-1; 12 bases are shared with TRBD2. Losses at the gene ends were 2 bases for V and 8 bases for J; bases not matched to a gene: 7. The CDR3 has 16 residues. Germline V gene lookup returns CDR1 KGHSH and CDR2 LQKENI.